This TCR beta chain was sequenced for a study of T cell responses to AZD1222 COVID-19 vaccine. This clone was counted only a few times. Its matching antigen is unknown. Broader study findings: Spike-spanning, vaccine-associated CD4 TCRs were dominant at 160-218 and 743-854. Possibly, clonal diversity was underestimated; donors were largely white British and included more females. Baseline seropositives among AZD1222 recipients totaled only 5 to 7. Repertoires were sampled only after the peak T cell response.

Some clones are missing from TCRdb's copy, which holds only in-frame ones; the method was immunoSEQ multiplex PCR. The sample records some 92,000 clones, roughly 90% being singletons. The CDR3 contains 16 residues. The V gene end was trimmed by 5 bases and the J gene end by 0 bases; junction bases not matched to a gene: 8. The germline V gene has CDR1 LNHDA and CDR2 SQIVND (reference sequence). This material consisted of peripheral blood, taken on day 0 of AZD1222 vaccination. The TCR originated in an adult in good health. J is TRBJ2-3 and V is TRBV19; 7 bases fit TRBD1. DNA for the CDR3: TGTGCCAGTAGTGTAAACAGGGGAACTAGCACAGATACGCAGTATTTT. This encodes CASSVNRGTSTDTQYF.